This T cell receptor beta chain was sequenced during a study of response to subunit inactivated influenza vaccine (dated 2018 in TCRdb). About the study as a whole: Deep quantitative profiling of the T cell receptor repertoire was used in the study to follow responses to a trivalent subunit inactivated influenza vaccine.

The paper's findings and limits, for the study overall: According to the authors, only a limited number of new T cells may be recruited by each seasonal influenza vaccination.

Trimming accounts for 6 bases at V and 1 base at J, while the number of junction bases matched to no gene is 7. From cysteine to phenylalanine, the CDR3 is 14 amino acids long. Of the read, only the CDR3 DNA is kept; its 42 bases are in frame from base 1. CDR1 and CDR2, looked up from the germline V gene (reference sequence), are DFQATT and SNEGSKA. In light of the paper, this sample's time point label describes: approximately 45 days after influenza vaccine administration. Library construction relied on RT-PCR. Sequencing took place on an Illumina HiSeq 2500. The public sequencing data were trimmed at Q25 with fastp and processed into clonotypes with MiXCR by TCRdb, which kept only in-frame beta chains. Entries are consolidated by CDR3 protein sequence, retaining the most common genes and DNA. This sample comprises around 160,000 distinct CDR3 sequences, under 13% of them detected only once. Around 11% of the sample comes from the top ten.

Points on this clonotype: Its cognate antigen has yet to be identified. Base quality data are lacking; no much larger clone is found one base away.

This TCR was recovered from a middle-aged man who received an inactivated influenza vaccine. Donor details come from another sample of the same person, matched by shared clones. The starting material was non-naive T cells sorted from PBMCs, obtained roughly 46 days after vaccination. The cell subset or site label on this specimen signifies: memory T cell fraction. The sequence links TRBV20-1 to TRBJ1-1, with TRBD1 matching 8 junction bases. This receptor carries the CDR3 CSAPRQGRNTEAFF. The DNA sequence reads TGCAGTGCCCCCAGACAGGGGAGGAACACTGAAGCTTTCTTT.